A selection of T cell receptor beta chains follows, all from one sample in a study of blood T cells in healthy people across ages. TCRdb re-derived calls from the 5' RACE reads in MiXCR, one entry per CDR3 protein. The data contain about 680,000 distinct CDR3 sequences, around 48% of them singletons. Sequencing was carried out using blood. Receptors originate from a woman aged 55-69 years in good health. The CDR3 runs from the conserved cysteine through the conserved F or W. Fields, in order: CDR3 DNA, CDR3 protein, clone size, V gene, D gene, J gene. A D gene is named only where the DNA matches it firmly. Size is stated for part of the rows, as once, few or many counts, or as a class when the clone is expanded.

DNA: TGCGCCAGCAGCCAAGGGCGTAGGGGTATGGACAATGAGCAGTTCTTC
CDR3: CASSQGRRGMDNEQFF
size: NA
V: TRBV4-1
D: NA
J: TRBJ2-1

DNA: TGTGCCAGCAGTTTAGCGAACTGGGCGTCCGAGCAGTACTTC
CDR3: CASSLANWASEQYF
size: NA
V: TRBV7-9
D: NA
J: TRBJ2-7

DNA: TGTGCCAGCAGCCAGACACTAGCGGGCTCTTACGAGCAGTACTTC
CDR3: CASSQTLAGSYEQYF
size: NA
V: TRBV11-2
D: TRBD2
J: TRBJ2-7

DNA: TGTGCCAGCAGCTCCTGGGGACTACCCCAGTTCTTC
CDR3: CASSSWGLPQFF
size: few
V: TRBV7-2
D: TRBD2
J: TRBJ2-1

DNA: TGCGCCAGCAGCTTGGTTTCTAGGGGCTCCAACGATGAGCAGTTCTTC
CDR3: CASSLVSRGSNDEQFF
size: once
V: TRBV5-1
D: NA
J: TRBJ2-1

DNA: TGTGCCTGGGTTAACCGGGAGCGCTCCTACGAGCAGTACTTC
CDR3: CAWVNRERSYEQYF
size: NA
V: TRBV30
D: NA
J: TRBJ2-7

DNA: TGCAGTCCGAACCGGGGACGAAACAATGAGCAGTTCTTC
CDR3: CSPNRGRNNEQFF
size: NA
V: TRBV20-1
D: NA
J: TRBJ2-1

DNA: TGCAGCGTTGTACGGGCATCGAGAACAGATACGCAGTATTTT
CDR3: CSVVRASRTDTQYF
size: NA
V: TRBV29-1
D: NA
J: TRBJ2-3

DNA: TGTGCCAGCAGCTTACAGGGGCTGATGAACACTGAAGCTTTCTTT
CDR3: CASSLQGLMNTEAFF
size: NA
V: TRBV7-2
D: NA
J: TRBJ1-1

DNA: TGTGCCAGTTCTACAGCTGACACTGAAGCTTTCTTT
CDR3: CASSTADTEAFF
size: few
V: TRBV7-9
D: NA
J: TRBJ1-1

DNA: TGCAGTGCTGGCAGGGGCTACAATGAGCAGTTCTTC
CDR3: CSAGRGYNEQFF
size: few
V: TRBV20-1
D: NA
J: TRBJ2-1

DNA: NA
CDR3: CASSLDPYNEQFFGPGLRYGYTF
size: NA
V: TRBV5-1
D: NA
J: TRBJ1-2

DNA: TGCAGTGCTCGGAGGCATGAGCAGTTCTTC
CDR3: CSARRHEQFF
size: NA
V: TRBV20-1
D: NA
J: TRBJ2-1

DNA: TGTGCCATCAGTGAGGACAGGTTACGGGGGCCTGGCTACACCTTC
CDR3: CAISEDRLRGPGYTF
size: NA
V: TRBV10-3
D: NA
J: TRBJ1-2

DNA: TGTGCCAGCAGCTTAGGTTACCGGACTAGCGGGAGTGGGTACAATGAGCAGTACTTC
CDR3: CASSLGYRTSGSGYNEQYF
size: few
V: TRBV7-6
D: TRBD2
J: TRBJ2-7

DNA: TGTGCCAGCAGCTCTAACCGGGCCGCCTACGAGCAGTACTTC
CDR3: CASSSNRAAYEQYF
size: many
V: TRBV7-2
D: NA
J: TRBJ2-7

DNA: TGTGCCAGCAGCTTAAGGGACTCGAGCTCCTACGAGCAGTACTTC
CDR3: CASSLRDSSSYEQYF
size: many
V: TRBV7-6
D: NA
J: TRBJ2-7

DNA: TGTGCCGGCTCCGGGACTCCCCGCACAAGGACGCAGTATTTT
CDR3: CAGSGTPRTRTQYF
size: once
V: TRBV28
D: NA
J: TRBJ2-3